Only a few counts were recorded for the clone carrying this T cell receptor (beta chain). This sample is drawn from a study of identical twins. J was trimmed by 0 bases and V by 4 bases; bases with no gene match: 5. The CDR3 length is 15 residues. Germline CDR1 and CDR2: MNHNS and SASEGT. TCRdb independently ran MiXCR on the 5' RACE reads; one entry per CDR3 protein. The table lists about 530,000 distinct CDR3 sequences, approximately 20% of them singletons. These same data were also listed under a study on yellow fever vaccine responses in identical twins.

The gene calls are TRBV6-1 and TRBJ2-5; 7 nucleotides match TRBD1. The sample consisted of CD4+ T cells sorted from blood. The clonotype comes from a woman younger than 30 in good health. The CDR3 spells CASSAQTGYQETQYF. CDR3 bases: TGTGCCAGCAGTGCGCAGACAGGGTACCAAGAGACCCAGTACTTC.